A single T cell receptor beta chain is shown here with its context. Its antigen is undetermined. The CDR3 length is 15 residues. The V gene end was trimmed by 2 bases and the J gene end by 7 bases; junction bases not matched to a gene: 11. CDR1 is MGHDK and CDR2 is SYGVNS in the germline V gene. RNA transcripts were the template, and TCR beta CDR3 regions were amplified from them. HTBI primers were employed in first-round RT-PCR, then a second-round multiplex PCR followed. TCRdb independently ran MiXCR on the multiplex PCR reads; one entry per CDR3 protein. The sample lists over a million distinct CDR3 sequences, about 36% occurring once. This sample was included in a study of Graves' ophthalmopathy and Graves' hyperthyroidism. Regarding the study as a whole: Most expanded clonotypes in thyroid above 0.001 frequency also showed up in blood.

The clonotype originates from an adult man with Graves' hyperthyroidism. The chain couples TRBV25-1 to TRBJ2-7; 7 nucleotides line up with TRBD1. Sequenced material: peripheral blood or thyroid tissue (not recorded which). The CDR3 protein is CASSEHSEGAEEQYF. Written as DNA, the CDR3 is TGTGCCAGCAGTGAACACAGCGAGGGGGCGGAGGAGCAGTACTTC.